Here is one TCR beta chain with its context. Its antigen specificity is not known. No much larger clonotype is one base removed from it; base qualities were not supplied. Taken from cysteine to phenylalanine, the CDR3 has 17 residues. The retained sequence is limited to the CDR3, 51 bases, with the frame set at the first base. Trimming removed 6 bases from V and 0 bases from J, leaving 18 bases between the germline ends. In the germline V gene (reference sequence), CDR1 corresponds to SEHNR and CDR2 to FQNEAQ. The sample originates from a study of blood T cell dynamics during melanoma immunotherapy (dated by TCRdb to the early 2020s). Turning to the overall study: The patients had metastatic melanoma and were given first-line pembrolizumab or nivolumab plus ipilimumab as standard of care in the United Kingdom. To find early correlates of response, the study profiled the peripheral T cell receptor repertoires of patients with metastatic melanoma both before and after one cycle of checkpoint inhibitor therapy. Consecutive patients formed a training cohort, and a further independent group of patients from the same centre was pooled into an external validation set. Overall study results and their limits: Whether the T cell clones behind the repertoire changes were melanoma-specific or instead reflected general immune activation was something the study could not determine. Unlike progressors, patients who went on to achieve disease control showed a bifurcated reorganization of the PBMC repertoire at W3, with either increased clonality or increased diversity. The relatively small sample size was acknowledged as a potential limitation on generalization of the results.

Every bulk PBMC sample had a fixed 350 ng of DNA loaded. TCR beta CDR3 sequences were amplified from genomic DNA with the immunoSEQ TCRb Assay kit following manufacturer instructions. The KAPA Library Quantification Kit for Illumina platforms was used to quantify the pooled libraries by qPCR. Pooled libraries were sequenced on an Illumina NextSeq 500, clustered at about 0.55-1.2 pM. In the paper's pipeline: TCR data were analyzed with immunoSEQ ANALYZER and the R LymphoSeq package. A rearrangement efficiency score was calculated as productive divided by the sum of productive and non-productive CDR3 sequences. Clonality was measured with the Gini coefficient and diversity with the Renyi index at alpha=1, compared pairwise between timepoints within each patient. Clonal relatedness, based on an edit distance of 3, and repertoire similarity, based on the Bhattacharyya coefficient, were both computed in LymphoSeq. To classify response, a linear discriminant analysis based on week-3 changes in clonality and diversity was built using the R MASS and caret packages. TCRdb holds this immuneACCESS table with in-frame rearrangements only. Some clones are missing; in checked studies, unresolved V genes explain under half, and the rest has no known cause. V and J calls and clone size are as listed in that table; D and trimming were resolved from the DNA. Here the sample has under 15,000 clones; just over 85% occur a single time. 3.5% to 5% of the sample is held by the ten biggest clonotypes.

The time point label here, explained by the study, means: pre-treatment baseline. Blood samples were collected before treatment (T0) and at week 3 (W3), after the first cycle of checkpoint blockade. Except for two patients with rapid clinical progression, response was assessed 12 weeks after the first infusion by RECIST 1.1; disease control meant complete response, partial response or stable disease. Any patient who had received prior systemic cancer treatment, was on concomitant immunosuppressant therapy or had synchronous other active malignancies was excluded. Both bulk PBMC and plasma cell-free DNA were sequenced for TCR beta so that circulating cells and T cell turnover could be tracked. Lymphoprep and SepMate tubes were used to isolate PBMC from blood, and red cell lysis was then performed. QIAamp DNA Blood Mini kits were used to extract DNA from PBMC and sorted T cell subsets.

Sequencing used blood, obtained from a patient treated with checkpoint blockade. The receptor comes from a human donor with melanoma. The sequence links TRBV7-9 to TRBJ1-3; no confident D gene assignment can be made. The CDR3 in this case is CASSPGRSVRSGNTIYF. The DNA sequence is given as TGTGCCAGCAGTCCCGGGAGGTCGGTTCGCTCTGGAAACACCATATATTTT.